Listed here are 27 T cell receptor beta chains from one sample, sequenced in a study of Ad26.COV2.S vaccination and SARS-CoV-2 variants. Sequenced by immunoSEQ multiplex PCR; TCRdb stores in-frame clones only, minus some. Among fewer than 55,000 clones listed, roughly 83% were seen once. Here the sequenced sample was peripheral blood, taken after recovery from COVID-19. All receptors come from a human donor who had recovered from COVID-19.

The chain joins TRBV6-2 or TRBV6-3 to TRBJ1-3; D gene uncertain. The CDR3 length is 16 residues. V was clipped by 0 bases and J by 2 bases, with 11 bases between them. From germline, CDR1 is MNHEY and CDR2 SVGEGT. In nucleotides, the CDR3 is TGTGCCAGCAGTTACTCTCTAAGGGTTCCTGGAAACACCATATATTTT. Translation: CASSYSLRVPGNTIYF.

This rearrangement joins TRBV2 to TRBJ1-2; weak D call: TRBD1 (6 bases). Germline loops: CDR1 SNHLY, CDR2 FYNNEI. This CDR3 region has 14 residues. Trimming pared 3 bases from V and 0 bases from J, leaving 8 bases between. The CDR3 region is CASSDQGSNYGYTF. The DNA of the CDR3 is TGTGCCAGCAGTGACCAGGGGTCTAACTATGGCTACACCTTC.

The rearrangement uses TRBV27 and TRBJ2-7; 11 bases match TRBD2. The ends lost 3 bases at V and 4 bases at J; junction bases unmatched: 26. The CDR3 has 22 residues. CDR1 MNHEY and CDR2 SMNVEV come from the germline V gene (reference sequence). The CDR3 DNA sequence: TGTGCCAGCAGTTTCGGGGCCCTCCCAGCCTTTGGTACTAGCGGGAGATTGTACGAGCAGTACTTC. It codes for CASSFGALPAFGTSGRLYEQYF.

The table lists this clone with a count of one. This chain joins TRBV2 and TRBJ2-5; TRBD1 matches at 10 bases. This CDR3 is 16 amino acids long. After removal of 2 bases from V and 4 bases from J, the junction contained 7 bases not matched to a gene. Germline V gene lookup returns CDR1 SNHLY and CDR2 FYNNEI. The CDR3 DNA reads TGTGCCAGCAGTGAATTGGGACAGGGGAGGAGAGAGACCCAGTACTTC. It translates to CASSELGQGRRETQYF.

This clone was recorded only once. The gene calls are TRBV19 and TRBJ1-2, with TRBD1 as a possible D gene (5 bases). Germline assignment: CDR1 LNHDA and CDR2 SQIVND (reference sequence). This CDR3 comprises 13 residues. V shed 6 bases and J shed 2 bases, with 10 bases lying between them. CDR3 bases: TGTGCCAGTAGCAACCACAGGAACTATGGCTACACCTTC. It translates to CASSNHRNYGYTF.

CDR3 DNA: TGTGCCAGCAGCTCCCGGGACCCTTCATATGAGCAGTTCTTC. Translation gives CASSSRDPSYEQFF. The rearrangement joins TRBV7-8 to TRBJ2-1, with D perhaps TRBD1 or TRBD2 (5 bases each). The CDR3 consists of 14 residues. The germline CDR1 and CDR2 sequences are SGHVS and FQNEAQ. The V gene lost 4 bases and the J gene lost 8 bases, with 15 bases spanning the gap.

This chain links TRBV7-2 with TRBJ1-5; 9 bases are a match to TRBD1. CDR1 is SGHTA, CDR2 FQGNSA, per germline. The CDR3 is made up of 14 amino acids. The V gene end was trimmed by 1 base and the J gene end by 9 bases; junction bases not matched to a gene: 4. The DNA of the CDR3 is TGTGCCAGCAGCTTAGAGGGACAGGGAACGCCCCAGCATTTT. This sequence encodes CASSLEGQGTPQHF.

This sequence joins TRBV5-1 and TRBJ2-2, with 11 bases aligning to TRBD2. The trim removed 3 bases at V and 3 bases at J, leaving 10 bases unmatched. Per germline, CDR1 SGHRS and CDR2 YFSETQ. The length of the CDR3 is 18 residues. The CDR3 DNA reads as TGCGCCAGCAGCTCCGGGATAGCGGGAGGGCCCGACACCGGGGAGCTGTTTTTT. The encoded protein is CASSSGIAGGPDTGELFF.

This clone was counted between two and nine times. This sequence joins TRBV5-1 and TRBJ2-2, with D unresolved. Per germline, CDR1 SGHRS and CDR2 YFSETQ. V lost 0 bases and J 1 base, leaving 7 bases between the germline ends. The CDR3 has 15 amino acids. For the CDR3, the DNA is TGCGCCAGCAGCTTGGTGAGGAGGAACACCGGGGAGCTGTTTTTT. Its translation is CASSLVRRNTGELFF.

This clone was observed a few times. The chain combines TRBV5-4 with TRBJ2-7; 10 bases align to TRBD1. This CDR3 region has 14 residues. Germline CDR1 reads SGHNT; CDR2 reads YYREEE (reference sequence). The V segment lost 5 bases and the J segment 2 bases; nucleotides outside the gene matches: 4. CDR3 region: CASRPDRGTYEQYV. The CDR3 region has the DNA TGTGCCAGCAGACCGGACAGGGGGACCTACGAGCAGTACGTC.

This clone was detected once. The chain joins TRBV9 to TRBJ1-2, with D perhaps matching TRBD1 (6 bases). The CDR3 consists of 13 residues. CDR1 SGDLS and CDR2 YYNGEE come from the germline V gene. V lost 0 bases and J 5 bases, leaving 8 bases between the germline ends. Written as DNA, the CDR3 is TGTGCCAGCAGCGTAGACAGGGAGTATGGCTACACCTTC. Translation: CASSVDREYGYTF.

V gene TRBV19 combines with J gene TRBJ1-5; a possible D gene is TRBD1 (5 bases). The V gene's germline CDR1 is LNHDA and CDR2 SQIVND (reference sequence). CDR3 size: 13 residues. Trimming shortened V by 11 bases and J by 6 bases, and 17 bases separated the two germline ends. The CDR3, as DNA: TGTGCCGCCGCGCAGGGTGCCCCTCAGCCCCAGCATTTT. Translated: CAAAQGAPQPQHF.

This clone was picked up one time. The V gene is TRBV5-5, the J gene TRBJ1-5; D possibly corresponds to TRBD1 (5 bases). CDR3 length: 13 residues. The germline V gene has CDR1 SGHKS and CDR2 YYEKEE (reference sequence). Trimming shortened V by 2 bases and J by 3 bases, and 6 bases separated the two germline ends. Here the CDR3 reads CASSFRVNQPQHF. The CDR3, as DNA: TGTGCCAGCAGCTTCAGGGTCAATCAGCCCCAGCATTTT.

The gene calls are TRBV18 and TRBJ2-5, with D maybe TRBD1 (8 bases). With 6 bases removed from V and 5 bases from J, the gap between germline ends came to 16 bases. The CDR3 is 14 residues long. The germline gives CDR1 KGHSH, CDR2 LQKENI. The CDR3 DNA reads TGTGCCAGCTCCCACGACAGGGGAGGGGAGACCCAGTACTTC. Translation: CASSHDRGGETQYF.

CDR3 loop: CATSEQDRGPSYNEQFF. The CDR3 DNA follows: TGTGCCACCAGTGAGCAGGACAGGGGCCCCTCCTACAATGAGCAGTTCTTC. The chain joins TRBV24-1 to TRBJ2-1, with 9 bases lining up with TRBD1. Trimming cost V 4 bases and J 0 bases; bases outside gene matches: 6. Germline V lookup: CDR1 KGHDR, CDR2 SFDVKD. The CDR3 is 17 residues long.

V gene TRBV2 combines with J gene TRBJ2-3; D remains ambiguous. The CDR3 loop spans 12 amino acids. With 5 bases removed from V and 3 bases from J, the gap between germline ends came to 6 bases. The germline V gene encodes CDR1 SNHLY and CDR2 FYNNEI. CDR3 protein: CASSLETDTQYF. DNA of the CDR3: TGTGCCAGCAGTCTCGAAACAGATACGCAGTATTTT.

The chain joins TRBV19 to TRBJ1-2, with 9 bases fitting TRBD1. The CDR3 extends over 13 amino acids. CDR1 and CDR2 from the germline V gene are LNHDA and SQIVND (reference sequence). Germline trimming cut 7 bases from V and 5 bases from J; bases unmatched to any gene: 5. CDR3 coding DNA: TGTGCCAGTACAATCGGGACAGGGTATGGCTACACCTTC. The encoded protein is CASTIGTGYGYTF.

The chain uses TRBV4-1 and TRBJ2-5; the match to TRBD2 covers 9 bases. After removal of 1 base from V and 5 bases from J, the junction contained 8 bases not matched to a gene. Germline-derived CDR1 and CDR2 are MGHRA and YSYEKL. CDR3 length: 16 amino acids. The chain's CDR3 is CASSQAGAGGSETQYF. CDR3 DNA sequence: TGCGCCAGCAGCCAAGCAGGGGCGGGGGGGAGTGAGACCCAGTACTTC.

This clone was recorded once. This chain joins TRBV11-2 and TRBJ2-1; D may be TRBD1 (5 bases). This CDR3 contains 14 residues. V was shortened by 0 bases and J by 6 bases, with 9 bases between the two germline ends. CDR1 and CDR2 (germline): SGHAT, FQNNGV. This CDR3 is CASSLDWQGNEQFF. In nucleotides, the CDR3 is TGTGCCAGCAGCTTAGATTGGCAGGGCAATGAGCAGTTCTTC.

The rearrangement joins TRBV5-1 to TRBJ1-4; D unresolved. The CDR3 totals 17 residues. Germline CDR1 is SGHRS and CDR2 is YFSETQ. Between the trimmed V and J ends, which lost 2 bases and 5 bases, there was a span of 19 bases. CDR3 in amino acids: CASSFQKMPQPNEKLFF. The CDR3 region has the DNA TGCGCCAGCAGCTTCCAAAAAATGCCTCAGCCAAATGAAAAACTGTTTTTT.

This clone was seen a handful of times. The chain couples TRBV19 to TRBJ2-7; no clear D gene. This CDR3 is built from 13 residues. V lost 3 bases, J lost 4 bases, and 10 bases lay in between. Germline V lookup: CDR1 LNHDA, CDR2 SQIVND (reference sequence). CDR3 bases: TGTGCCAGTAGTATCCTAGGGAATTACGAGCAGTACTTC. It codes for CASSILGNYEQYF.

The chain has TRBV7-8 and TRBJ1-1, with D possibly TRBD1 on 6 matching bases. CDR1 SGHVS and CDR2 FQNEAQ come from the germline V gene. This CDR3 comprises 16 residues. V lost 1 base and J lost 4, with 16 bases in between. The CDR3 reads CASSLGGLGVPTEAFF. Here the CDR3 DNA reads TGTGCCAGCAGCTTAGGGGGGCTAGGGGTTCCCACTGAAGCTTTCTTT. The full variable domain, with the rest looked up from reference TRBV7-8 and TRBJ1-1, is GAGVSQSPRYKVAKRGQDVALRCDPISGHVSLFWYQQALGQGPEFLTYFQNEAQLDKSGLPSDRFFAERPEGSVSTLKIQRTQQEDSAVYLCASSLGGLGVPTEAFFGQGTRLTVV.

The chain links TRBV25-1 to TRBJ2-5; 9 bases line up with TRBD2. Germline CDR1 reads MGHDK; CDR2 reads SYGVNS. The CDR3 loop spans 16 amino acids. Germline trimming cut 3 bases from V and 3 bases from J; bases unmatched to any gene: 8. CDR3 in amino acids: CASSDRPSSGKETQYF. For the CDR3, the DNA is TGTGCCAGCAGTGACCGTCCGTCTAGCGGGAAAGAGACCCAGTACTTC.

The chain joins TRBV6-5 to TRBJ1-1; D might be TRBD1 (5 bases). The germline V and J ends were trimmed by 2 bases and 4 bases, with 11 bases remaining between them. Germline-derived CDR1 and CDR2 are MNHEY and SVGAGI. This CDR3 has 14 residues. The CDR3 is CASSYTAGSTEAFF. The CDR3 bases are TGTGCCAGCAGTTACACCGCAGGGTCCACTGAAGCTTTCTTT.

The genes are TRBV7-9 and TRBJ1-1, with D possibly TRBD1 on 6 matching bases. V was pared by 4 bases and J by 6 bases, with 12 bases between. The CDR3 runs 13 residues. CDR1 is SEHNR, CDR2 FQNEAQ, per germline (reference sequence). CDR3 DNA sequence: TGTGCCAGCAGCTCCCAATCAGGGGCTGAAGCTTTCTTT. This translates into CASSSQSGAEAFF.

The chain links TRBV6-1 to TRBJ1-5; D unresolved. The CDR3 runs 16 residues. V shed 3 bases and J shed 2 bases, with 14 bases lying between them. Germline-derived CDR1 and CDR2 are MNHNS and SASEGT. The chain's CDR3 is CASSEEGWYGNQPQHF. The CDR3 DNA follows: TGTGCCAGCAGTGAGGAGGGTTGGTACGGCAATCAGCCCCAGCATTTT.

This clone is a singleton in its sample. The rearrangement uses TRBV7-2 and TRBJ2-7; 7 nucleotides agree with TRBD2. The germline V gene has CDR1 SGHTA and CDR2 FQGNSA. Trimming at V came to 5 bases and at J to 2 bases, leaving 6 bases not matched to a gene. This CDR3 contains 14 residues. The DNA of the CDR3 is TGTGCCAGCAGCCTCAGCGGGGCGACCTACGAGCAGTACTTC. Translation: CASSLSGATYEQYF.